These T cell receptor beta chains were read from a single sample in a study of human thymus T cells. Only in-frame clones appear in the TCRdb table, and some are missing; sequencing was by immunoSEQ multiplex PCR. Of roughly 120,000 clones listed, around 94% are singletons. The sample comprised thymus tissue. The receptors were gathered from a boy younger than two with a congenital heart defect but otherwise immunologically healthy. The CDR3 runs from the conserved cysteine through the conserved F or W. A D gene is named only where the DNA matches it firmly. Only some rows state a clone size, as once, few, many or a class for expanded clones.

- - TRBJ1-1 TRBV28 TGTGCCAGCGGATCCAAGGGGCCACGCATCATGAACACTGAAGCTTTCTTT CASGSKGPRIMNTEAFF
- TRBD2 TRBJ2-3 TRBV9 TGTGCCAGCAGCGTAGCTTCGCTAGCGGGGGGGCCGTGGACGCAGTATTTT CASSVASLAGGPWTQYF
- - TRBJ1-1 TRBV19 TGTGCCAGTAGTACCTCCGCTGACCCTGAAGCTTTCTTT CASSTSADPEAFF
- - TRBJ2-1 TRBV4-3 TGCGCCAGCAGCCAAATGGTTGCTACTAGCTACGTGAATGAGCAGTTCTTC CASSQMVATSYVNEQFF
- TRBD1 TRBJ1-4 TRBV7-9 TGTGCCAGCAGCCTTAGACAGGGCGAAGTGACTAATGAAAAACTGTTTTTT CASSLRQGEVTNEKLFF
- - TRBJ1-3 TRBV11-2 TGTGCCAGCAGCTTATACAGGGTGGGGGGAAACACCATATATTTT CASSLYRVGGNTIYF
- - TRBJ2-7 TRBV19 TGTGCCAGTAGCCCCGACGGTTTCTACGAGCAGTACTTC CASSPDGFYEQYF
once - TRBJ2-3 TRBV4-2 TGTGCCAGCAGCCAAGATAGGAACACAGATACGCAGTATTTT CASSQDRNTDTQYF
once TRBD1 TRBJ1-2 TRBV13 TGTGCCAGCAGCCCCGCCCAGGGGGGGGGCTACACCTTC CASSPAQGGGYTF
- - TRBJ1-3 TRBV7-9 TGTGCCAGCAGCTTAGGTCAGGGATCTGGAAACACCATATATTTT CASSLGQGSGNTIYF
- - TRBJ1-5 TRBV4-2 TGTGCCAGCAGCCAAGAGCTGGGGTCAGGGAGTCAGCCCCAGCATTTT CASSQELGSGSQPQHF
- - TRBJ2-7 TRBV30 TGTGCCTGGAGCCCCCAGATTGGGCAGTACTTC CAWSPQIGQYF
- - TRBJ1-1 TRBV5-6 TGTGCCAGCTTCTTTAGGACAGCGAATACCACTGAAGCTTTCTTT CASFFRTANTTEAFF
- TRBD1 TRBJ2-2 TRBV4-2 TGTGCCAGCAGCCAAGATAGGGGACAGGGGGCAGTCGGGGAGCTGTTTTTT CASSQDRGQGAVGELFF
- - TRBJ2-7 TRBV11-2 TGTGCCAGCAGCTTTCACTACGAGCAGTACTTC CASSFHYEQYF
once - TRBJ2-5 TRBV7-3 TGTGCCAGCAGCTTACACCAGGGGGAGACCCAGTACTTC CASSLHQGETQYF
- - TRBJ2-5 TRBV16 TGTGCCAGCAGCCAAGCAGAAGGGACCCAGTACTTC CASSQAEGTQYF
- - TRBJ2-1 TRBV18 TGTGCCAGCTCACCACCGCTATACAGGGTCCATGAGCAGTTCTTC CASSPPLYRVHEQFF
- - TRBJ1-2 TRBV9 TGTGCCAGCAGCGTAGCTGGTAGACATACTCCAAGGGATTCTAACTATGGCTACACCTTC CASSVAGRHTPRDSNYGYTF
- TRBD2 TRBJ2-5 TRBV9 TGTGCCAGCAGCGAAATAGCGGGGGGGCCGAAGACCCAGTACTTC CASSEIAGGPKTQYF
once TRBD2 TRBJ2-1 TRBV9 TGTGCCAGCAGCGTGAGTAGCGGGGCTATCTCCTACAATGAGCAGTTCTTC CASSVSSGAISYNEQFF
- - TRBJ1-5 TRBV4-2 TGTGCCAGCAGCCAAGTACATAAAGGGGGGGACAATCAGCCCCAGCATTTT CASSQVHKGGDNQPQHF
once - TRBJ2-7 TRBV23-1 TGCGCCAGCAGTCACCGCAGGGGTAGCTCCTACGAGCAGTACTTC CASSHRRGSSYEQYF
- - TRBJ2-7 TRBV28 TGTGCCAGCAGTCCTTATACAGGGTCTCGCTACGAGCAGTACTTC CASSPYTGSRYEQYF
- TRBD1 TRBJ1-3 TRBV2 TGTGCCAGCTCGGAGACAGGGGGGAGTGGAAACACCATATATTTT CASSETGGSGNTIYF
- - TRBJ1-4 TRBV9 TGTGCCAGCAGCGTAGGAGGGTCAGCTAATGAAAAACTGTTTTTT CASSVGGSANEKLFF
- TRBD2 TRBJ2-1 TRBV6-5 TGTGCCAGCAGACCCTCTAGCGGGGGTTATCTTGAGCAGTTCTTC CASRPSSGGYLEQFF
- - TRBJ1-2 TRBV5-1 TGCGCCAGCAGCTTGGGCCAGGTTGGTGGCTACACCTTC CASSLGQVGGYTF
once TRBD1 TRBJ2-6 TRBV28 TGTGCCAGCAGTTCCAATATAGGGACAGGGGTTACTGGGGCCAACGTCCTGACTTTC CASSSNIGTGVTGANVLTF
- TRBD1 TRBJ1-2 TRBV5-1 TGCGCCAGCAGCTTGGCTGGGACAGAGAACTATGGCTACACCTTC CASSLAGTENYGYTF
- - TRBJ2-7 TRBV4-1 TGCGCCAGCAGCCTCCATTCCTCCTACGAGCAGTACTTC CASSLHSSYEQYF
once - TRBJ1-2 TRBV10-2 TGCGCCAGCAGTGACGGGGGTCAGGATGGCTACACCTTC CASSDGGQDGYTF
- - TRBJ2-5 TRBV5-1 TGCGCCAGCAGCTTAGGAGGTCAAGAGACCCAGTACTTC CASSLGGQETQYF
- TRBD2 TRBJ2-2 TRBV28 TGTGCCAGCAGTTTACCGGGGGGGCCGATAACCGGGGAGCTGTTTTTT CASSLPGGPITGELFF
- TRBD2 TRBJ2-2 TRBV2 TGTGCCAGCAGCCAGCCTCCGACTAGCGGGGGAACCGGGGAGCTGTTTTTT CASSQPPTSGGTGELFF
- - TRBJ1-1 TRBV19 TGTGCCAGTAAGCTGACGACCTTGTTCTCGATGAACACTGAAGCTTTCTTT CASKLTTLFSMNTEAFF
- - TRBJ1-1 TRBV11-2 TGTGCCAGCAGCTTAGATCCGGGGATCTTCAGGTTGAGTACTGAAGCTTTCTTT CASSLDPGIFRLSTEAFF
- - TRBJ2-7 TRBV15 TGTGCCACCAGCAGGCCGGGAATTGCCTACGAGCAGTACTTC CATSRPGIAYEQYF
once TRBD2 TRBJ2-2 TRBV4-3 TGCGCCAGCAGACCTCGACTAGCAGAGGCCGGGGAGCTGTTTTTT CASRPRLAEAGELFF
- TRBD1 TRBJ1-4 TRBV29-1 TGCAGCGTTGAATTGCCCGGGACAGATGAAAAACTGTTTTTT CSVELPGTDEKLFF
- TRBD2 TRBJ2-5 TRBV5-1 TGCGCCAGCAGCTTGGCCGTGGAAAGCGGGGGGATTAAAGAGACCCAGTACTTC CASSLAVESGGIKETQYF
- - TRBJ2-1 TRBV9 TGTGCCAGCAGCGTTGCGTGTGGGTGGAATGAGCAGTTCTTC CASSVACGWNEQFF
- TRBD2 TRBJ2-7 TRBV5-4 TGTGCCAGCAGCCAGACTAGCGGGGGAAACACCTACGAGCAGTACTTC CASSQTSGGNTYEQYF
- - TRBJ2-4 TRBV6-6 TGTGCCAGCAGTTACGAGGGTATAGCCAAAAACATTCAGTACTTC CASSYEGIAKNIQYF
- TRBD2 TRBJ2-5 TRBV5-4 TGTGCCAGCAGGGTAGCGGGGGGGCCGGATGAGACCCAGTACTTC CASRVAGGPDETQYF
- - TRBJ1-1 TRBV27 TGTGCCAGCAGGCCAATAGCAGGGGTTCTCACTGAAGCTTTCTTT CASRPIAGVLTEAFF
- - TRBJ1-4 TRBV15 TGTGCCACCAGCAGAGAGGGCGGGGGCAGGGGAGCAACTAATGAAAAACTGTTTTTT CATSREGGGRGATNEKLFF
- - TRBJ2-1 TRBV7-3 TGTGCCAGCAGCTTCCAGGTGGGCGATGAGCAGTTCTTC CASSFQVGDEQFF
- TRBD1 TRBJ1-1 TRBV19 TGTGCCAGTACCTCGGACAGGACAACTGCTTTCTTT CASTSDRTTAFF
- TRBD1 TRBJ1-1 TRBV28 TGTGCCAGCAGCCGGACAGGGCTGAACACTGAAGCTTTCTTT CASSRTGLNTEAFF